The 28 T cell receptor beta chains below all came from one sample that was sequenced in a study of patients and donors after allogeneic stem cell transplantation. TCRdb reprocessed the RT-PCR reads with MiXCR, giving one entry per CDR3 protein. The sample lists roughly 940,000 distinct CDR3 sequences; roughly 18% were seen once. The sequenced material came from blood, either unsorted or a sorted T cell fraction (not recorded which). These receptor sequences come from a human donor who was either an allogeneic HSCT recipient or a stem cell or donor lymphocyte infusion donor (not recorded which). It is not recorded whose cells these are; they may come from a transplant donor.

The table lists this clonotype with a few counts. J is TRBJ1-1 and V is TRBV30, with 9 bases lining up with TRBD1. The CDR3 contains 14 residues. Trimming took 5 bases from V and 1 from J; bases not matched to a gene: 5. From germline, CDR1 is GTSNPN and CDR2 SVGIG (reference sequence). CDR3 sequence: CAWGTGWENTEAFF. Here the CDR3 DNA reads TGTGCCTGGGGGACAGGGTGGGAGAACACTGAAGCTTTCTTT.

This clonotype showed up just a few times. The CDR3 sequence: CATSRDVGYEQYF. CDR3 DNA: TGTGCCACCAGCAGAGATGTAGGGTACGAGCAGTACTTC. This chain links TRBV15 with TRBJ2-7, with unresolved D. Germline V gene data show CDR1 as LNHNV and CDR2 as YYDKDF (reference sequence). The CDR3 is made up of 13 amino acids. Trimming stripped 0 bases from V and 4 bases from J, with 7 bases between.

The chain carries TRBV15 and TRBJ2-1; no clear D. This CDR3 has 13 amino acids. The germline V gene has CDR1 LNHNV and CDR2 YYDKDF (reference sequence). Trimming left V 11 bases short and J 8 bases short, with 19 bases between. CDR3 sequence: CASSAGAIDEQFF. In DNA form, the CDR3 reads TGTGCCTCCTCGGCTGGAGCAATCGATGAGCAGTTCTTC.

This clonotype was recorded a few times. CDR3 bases: TGTGCCAGCAGCTTCGGCAGGGCAGACACCATATATTTT. Translated: CASSFGRADTIYF. The gene calls are TRBV7-3 and TRBJ1-3; the D gene is possibly TRBD1 (5 bases). The CDR3 loop spans 13 amino acids. V dropped 3 bases and J dropped 8 bases, with 11 bases sitting between them. Germline assignment: CDR1 SGHTA and CDR2 FQGTGA.

This clonotype came up a few times. V gene TRBV12-3 or TRBV12-4 combines with J gene TRBJ2-1, with D perhaps matching TRBD2 (6 bases). The CDR3 runs to 15 residues. V was shortened by 6 bases and J by 3 bases, with 15 bases between the two germline ends. The CDR3 nucleotides are TGTGCCAGCAGCCCGAGCGGAGGGCGCTACAATGAGCAGTTCTTC. Its protein is CASSPSGGRYNEQFF.

This clonotype has a handful of counts. The chain employs TRBV6-1 and TRBJ1-4, with D maybe TRBD1 (5 bases). Germline V gives CDR1 MNHNS, CDR2 SASEGT. This CDR3 contains 14 residues. V was trimmed by 6 bases and J by 2 bases, leaving 10 bases between them. CDR3 sequence reads: CASRPTVTNEKLFF. For the CDR3, the DNA is TGTGCCAGCAGACCGACAGTGACTAATGAAAAACTGTTTTTT.

This clonotype was seen only a few times. The CDR3 spells CSTGDRDGTDTQYF. CDR3 DNA: TGCAGTACGGGGGACAGGGATGGTACAGATACGCAGTATTTT. This sequence joins TRBV20-1 and TRBJ2-3, with TRBD1 matching over 9 bases. Germline CDR1 reads DFQATT; CDR2 reads SNEGSKA (reference sequence). V gave up 8 bases and J gave up 3 bases; unmatched junction bases: 9. The CDR3 length is 14 residues.

This chain joins TRBV25-1 and TRBJ1-2, with D possibly matching TRBD1 (5 bases). The CDR3 is 14 amino acids. Looked up from germline, CDR1 is MGHDK and CDR2 is SYGVNS. V gave up 4 bases and J gave up 4 bases, with 13 bases separating them. Here the CDR3 reads CASSGRGSIYGYTF. The CDR3 DNA reads TGTGCCAGCAGTGGTAGGGGAAGCATCTATGGCTACACCTTC.

The chain links TRBV7-3 to TRBJ2-1; D not certain. CDR1 and CDR2 (germline): SGHTA, FQGTGA. The CDR3 is 12 amino acids. The V gene lost 4 bases and the J gene lost 7 bases, with 8 bases spanning the gap. The CDR3 nucleotides read TGTGCCAGCAGCTCTATAGATAATGAGCAGTTCTTC. This gives the protein CASSSIDNEQFF. The full variable domain, completed using reference TRBV7-3 and TRBJ2-1, is GAGVSQTPSNKVTEKGKYVELRCDPISGHTALYWYRQSLGQGPEFLIYFQGTGAADDSGLPNDRFFAVRPEGSVSTLKIQRTERGDSAVYLCASSSIDNEQFFGPGTRLTVL.

The table lists this clonotype with a few counts. In DNA, the CDR3 is TGTGCCTGGATAGTCGGAAACACCATATATTTT. Translation: CAWIVGNTIYF. The chain carries TRBV30 and TRBJ1-3; D is unresolved. The germline V gene encodes CDR1 GTSNPN and CDR2 SVGIG (reference sequence). Trimming pared 4 bases from V and 4 bases from J, leaving 5 bases between. The CDR3 loop spans 11 amino acids.

V and J are TRBV7-8 and TRBJ2-7; 7 bases fit TRBD2. Trimming cost V 1 base and J 6 bases; bases outside gene matches: 6. Germline loops: CDR1 SGHVS, CDR2 FQNEAQ. This CDR3 contains 14 residues. This chain's CDR3 is CASSLDLGGVEQYF. In DNA, the CDR3 is TGTGCCAGCAGCTTAGATCTGGGAGGGGTCGAGCAGTACTTC.

This clonotype was counted a few times. The chain carries TRBV27 and TRBJ1-2, with D possibly matching TRBD1 (6 bases). V was clipped by 6 bases and J by 12 bases, with 17 bases between them. CDR1 is MNHEY and CDR2 is SMNVEV in the germline V gene (reference sequence). The CDR3 spans 12 residues. CDR3 in DNA: TGTGCCAGCAGAACGCCAACAGGGCCCAACACCTTC. As protein: CASRTPTGPNTF.

The table lists this clonotype with a few counts. V usage is TRBV6-4 and J usage is TRBJ2-6, with D perhaps TRBD1 (5 bases). The CDR3 loop spans 16 amino acids. The germline gives CDR1 MRHNA, CDR2 SNTAGT. The V gene lost 0 bases and the J gene lost 3 bases, with 9 bases spanning the gap. The CDR3 spells CASSDSDSGGANVLTF. The CDR3 DNA sequence: TGTGCCAGCAGTGACTCTGACAGTGGTGGGGCCAACGTCCTGACTTTC.

The rearrangement joins TRBV6-2 or TRBV6-3 to TRBJ2-6; 8 nucleotides agree with TRBD1. The CDR3 length is 16 residues. Germline lookup yields CDR1 MNHEY and CDR2 SVGEGT. V shed 6 bases and J 7 bases; nucleotides not matched to a gene: 11. The CDR3 DNA reads as TGTGCCAGCAGGGGGCTTTTAGGACAGGGAGCCAACGTCCTGACTTTC. Translated: CASRGLLGQGANVLTF.

This clonotype occurred a few times. The chain combines TRBV5-1 with TRBJ1-1, with 11 bases identical to TRBD1. Germline CDR1 reads SGHRS; CDR2 reads YFSETQ. The trim removed 5 bases at V and 6 bases at J, leaving 9 bases unmatched. The CDR3 is made up of 15 amino acids. DNA for the CDR3: TGCGCCAGCAGACCGACCGGGACAGGGGGAGCTGAAGCTTTCTTT. Its translation: CASRPTGTGGAEAFF.

The chain links TRBV2 to TRBJ2-7; TRBD1 aligns across 8 bases. This CDR3 has 14 amino acids. V lost 2 bases to trimming and J lost 4 bases; unmatched junction nucleotides: 4. Germline CDR1 reads SNHLY; CDR2 reads FYNNEI. CDR3 in DNA: TGTGCCAGCAGTGAACAACAGGGGGGTTACGAGCAGTACTTC. It encodes CASSEQQGGYEQYF.

The gene calls are TRBV7-8 and TRBJ1-2; 8 nucleotides align to TRBD1. CDR1 is SGHVS and CDR2 is FQNEAQ in the germline V gene. This CDR3 has 14 residues. V dropped 5 bases and J dropped 4; count of bases not matched to a gene: 6. The CDR3 is CASSGGQGSYGYTF. The DNA for the CDR3 is TGTGCCAGCAGCGGCGGACAGGGATCCTATGGCTACACCTTC.

The gene calls are TRBV7-7 and TRBJ2-5; 13 bases match TRBD2. CDR3 size: 16 residues. J lost 5 bases, V lost 3 bases, and 6 bases had no gene match. CDR1 is SSHAT, CDR2 FNYEAQ, per germline (reference sequence). CDR3 sequence (DNA): TGTGCCAGCAGCTTGACTAGCGGGAGGCCGGGTGAGACCCAGTACTTC. Translating gives CASSLTSGRPGETQYF.

This clonotype has more than one count but fewer than ten. The chain is built from TRBV5-6 and TRBJ2-2; possibly TRBD1 or TRBD2 for D (5 bases each). The germline V gene has CDR1 SGHDT and CDR2 YYEEEE. Trimming took 1 base from V and 5 from J, leaving 18 bases between them. This CDR3 spans 17 amino acids. CDR3 coding DNA: TGTGCCAGCAGCTTGAGGTCGTGGGGGAGTCGGACCGGGGAGCTGTTTTTT. Translation: CASSLRSWGSRTGELFF.

This clonotype was detected a few times. The chain combines TRBV7-2 with TRBJ2-7; D unresolved. Germline loops: CDR1 SGHTA, CDR2 FQGNSA. V was clipped by 5 bases and J by 5 bases, with 13 bases between them. The CDR3 is 13 residues long. CDR3 residues: CASSPGPRNEQYF. As DNA, the CDR3 is TGTGCCAGCAGCCCGGGCCCCAGGAACGAGCAGTACTTC.

The table lists this clonotype with a few counts. V usage is TRBV4-1 and J usage is TRBJ2-1; tentatively, D is TRBD1 (6 bases). The CDR3 is 14 amino acids. Germline V CDR1 and CDR2: MGHRA, YSYEKL. Trimming stripped 3 bases from V and 4 bases from J, with 10 bases between. CDR3 loop: CASSHAGTYNEQFF. DNA of the CDR3: TGCGCCAGCAGCCACGCCGGGACATACAATGAGCAGTTCTTC.

The chain joins TRBV13 to TRBJ1-2; TRBD1 aligns across 8 bases. Germline V gene lookup returns CDR1 PRHDT and CDR2 FYEKMQ (reference sequence). Trimming cost V 5 bases and J 3 bases; bases outside gene matches: 11. The CDR3 consists of 16 residues. The CDR3 bases are TGTGCCAGCAGCCTTCGGACAGGGATCCTGGACTATGGCTACACCTTC. Translation gives CASSLRTGILDYGYTF. The full variable domain, with the rest looked up from reference TRBV13 and TRBJ1-2, is AAGVIQSPRHLIKEKRETATLKCYPIPRHDTVYWYQQGPGQDPQFLISFYEKMQSDKGSIPDRFSAQQFSDYHSELNMSSLELGDSALYFCASSLRTGILDYGYTFGSGTRLTVV.

This clonotype was observed a few times. V is TRBV12-3 or TRBV12-4 and J is TRBJ2-3; D unresolved. The CDR3 extends over 18 amino acids. V lost 2 bases and J 4 bases, leaving 22 bases between the germline ends. As DNA, the CDR3 is TGTGCCAGCAGTTTATTAGTATGGTTGACGGAGCGCGCAGATACGCAGTATTTT. As protein: CASSLLVWLTERADTQYF.

This chain links TRBV27 with TRBJ2-2, with 7 nucleotides matching TRBD1. With 8 bases clipped from V and 2 bases from J, the junction kept 8 bases outside the gene matches. CDR3 length: 15 residues. Germline V gene data show CDR1 as MNHEY and CDR2 as SMNVEV (reference sequence). In nucleotides, the CDR3 is TGTGCCAGCGTGGGGACAGCCCTTAACACCGGGGAGCTGTTTTTT. Protein sequence: CASVGTALNTGELFF.

The genes are TRBV12-3 or TRBV12-4 and TRBJ2-2; the D gene is possibly TRBD2 (6 bases). The CDR3 has 14 amino acids. With 4 bases removed from V and 8 bases from J, the gap between germline ends came to 14 bases. The CDR3 bases are TGTGCCAGCAGTTCTCTAGGGACTTTGGGGGAGCTGTTTTTT. This codes for CASSSLGTLGELFF.

The genes are TRBV5-1 and TRBJ1-4, with D uncertain. V gave up 0 bases and J gave up 8 bases, with 11 bases separating them. The CDR3 covers 14 residues. Germline V gene data show CDR1 as SGHRS and CDR2 as YFSETQ. CDR3 coding DNA: TGCGCCAGCAGCTTGGTGGGGAAACGGGAAAAACTGTTTTTT. This gives the protein CASSLVGKREKLFF.

This clonotype was counted only a few times. The J gene is TRBJ2-6, the V gene TRBV20-1; the D gene is possibly TRBD1 (5 bases). This CDR3 is 14 amino acids long. V lost 5 bases and J 2 bases, leaving 10 bases between the germline ends. From germline, CDR1 is DFQATT and CDR2 SNEGSKA (reference sequence). CDR3 protein: CSALAGTGANVLTF. Written as DNA, the CDR3 is TGCAGTGCTTTGGCAGGGACTGGGGCCAACGTCCTGACTTTC.

The chain recombines TRBV18 with TRBJ1-6, with D perhaps matching TRBD1 (6 bases). Germline V gene lookup returns CDR1 KGHSH and CDR2 LQKENI. Trimming left V 6 bases short and J 5 bases short, with 14 bases between. The CDR3 is made up of 15 amino acids. The CDR3 nucleotides are TGTGCCAGCTCCCCCATGGCAGGGGATAATTCACCCCTCCACTTT. This codes for CASSPMAGDNSPLHF.